This TCR beta chain is drawn from a study of control samples from healthy donors and cancer patients. The assay was immunoSEQ multiplex PCR, and TCRdb's table has in-frame clones only and misses some. Among about 150,000 clones listed, over 85% were seen once. The V gene end was trimmed by 2 bases and the J gene end by 7 bases; junction bases not matched to a gene: 6. Germline CDR1 and CDR2: ENHRY and SYGVKD. This CDR3 is built from 14 residues. The sample was blood. The rearrangement links TRBV10-3 to TRBJ2-7; 9 nucleotides agree with TRBD1. The clonotype was recovered from a man in his forties in good health. The CDR3 DNA sequence: TGTGCCATCAGTGAGGGACAGGGGTCGCGGGAGCAGTACTTC. Protein: CAISEGQGSREQYF.